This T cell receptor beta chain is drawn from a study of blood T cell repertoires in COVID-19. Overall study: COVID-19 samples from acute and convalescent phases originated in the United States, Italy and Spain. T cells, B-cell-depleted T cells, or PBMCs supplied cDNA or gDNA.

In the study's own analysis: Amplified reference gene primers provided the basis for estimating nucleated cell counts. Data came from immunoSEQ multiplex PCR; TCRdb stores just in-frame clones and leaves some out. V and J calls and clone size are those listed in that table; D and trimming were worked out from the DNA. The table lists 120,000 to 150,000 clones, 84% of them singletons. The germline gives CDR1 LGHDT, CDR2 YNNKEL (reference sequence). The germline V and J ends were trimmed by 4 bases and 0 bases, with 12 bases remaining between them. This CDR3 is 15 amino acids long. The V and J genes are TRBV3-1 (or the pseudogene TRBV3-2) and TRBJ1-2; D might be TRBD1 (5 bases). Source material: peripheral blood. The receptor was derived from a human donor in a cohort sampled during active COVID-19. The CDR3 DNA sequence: TGTGCCAGCAGCCCTGGGGGGTTAGCTAACTATGGCTACACCTTC. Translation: CASSPGGLANYGYTF.